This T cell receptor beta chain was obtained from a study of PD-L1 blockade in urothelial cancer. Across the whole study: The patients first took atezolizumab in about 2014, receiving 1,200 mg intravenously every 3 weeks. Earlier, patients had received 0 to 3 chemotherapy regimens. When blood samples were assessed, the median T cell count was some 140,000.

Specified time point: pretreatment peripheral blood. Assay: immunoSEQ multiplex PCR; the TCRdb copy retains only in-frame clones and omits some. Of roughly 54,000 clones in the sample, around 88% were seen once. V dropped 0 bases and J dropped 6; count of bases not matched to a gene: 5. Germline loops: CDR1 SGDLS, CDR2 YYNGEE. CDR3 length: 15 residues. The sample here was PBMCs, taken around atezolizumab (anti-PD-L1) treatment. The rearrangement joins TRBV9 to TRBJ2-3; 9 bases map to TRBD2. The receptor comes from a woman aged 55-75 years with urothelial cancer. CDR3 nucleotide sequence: TGTGCCAGCAGCGTAGATCCTAGCGGGGCGGATACGCAGTATTTT. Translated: CASSVDPSGADTQYF.